Described below is a single T cell receptor (beta chain) sequence and its context. Its antigen is not identified. This entry comes from a study of CXCR3-negative and CXCR3-positive naive CD8 T cells. Study conclusions and caveats: Naive CXCR3-positive and CXCR3-negative cells shared similar TRBV-TRBJ usage, unlike memory cells.

This CDR3 has 15 residues. Germline CDR1 is SQVTM and CDR2 is ANQGSEA. UMI-tagged TRB cDNA libraries were built via 5' RACE. TCRdb re-called the 5' RACE reads, yielding one record per CDR3 amino acid sequence without DNA. In total, the table holds tens of thousands of distinct CDR3 sequences. Source material: memory CD8+ T cells from blood. This clonotype was sampled from a human donor in good health. Some clones in this sample may be carry-over from other donors' samples. This chain links TRBV29-1 with TRBJ2-7; TCRdb selects TRBD1, and the lack of DNA leaves this call unchecked. The CDR3 sequence is CSVAGTGPFSYEQYF.